A single sample is the source of the 12 T cell receptor beta chains below, sequenced in a study of OX40 agonist ivuxolimab in advanced cancers. The table came from immunoSEQ multiplex PCR; TCRdb's copy has only in-frame clones and leaves some out. The sample includes about 79,000 clones, 85% to 90% of them seen just once. Specimen: CD4+ or CD8+ T cells sorted from blood, collected in a trial of the OX40 agonist ivuxolimab. The receptors were gathered from an adult with an advanced solid tumor such as melanoma, head and neck, liver or kidney cancer.

This clone was detected only a few times. This chain links TRBV30 with TRBJ2-2; D may be TRBD1 (5 bases). The CDR3 contains 15 residues. Trimming took 2 bases from V and 1 from J, leaving 11 bases between them. Per germline, CDR1 GTSNPN and CDR2 SVGIG (reference sequence). In DNA form, the CDR3 reads TGTGCCTGGAGTCCGACAGCGATGAACACCGGGGAGCTGTTTTTT. It yields the protein CAWSPTAMNTGELFF.

V is TRBV21-1 and J is TRBJ1-3; the table's TRBD1 call for D was not verified on the DNA. TRBV21-1 is tagged as a pseudogene. This CDR3 contains 16 residues. The CDR3 loop reads CASSKTGTLGGNTIYF. For the CDR3, the DNA is TGTGCCAGCAGCAAAACCGGGACACTGGGAGGAAACACCATATATTTT.

V gene TRBV30 combines with J gene TRBJ1-1, with D uncertain. The V end lost 0 bases, the J end lost 8 bases, and 10 bases lay between the germline ends. From germline, CDR1 is GTSNPN and CDR2 SVGIG (reference sequence). The CDR3 loop spans 12 amino acids. Written as DNA, the CDR3 is TGTGCCTGGAGTGTTCTTGGGATGGAAGCTTTCTTT. Encoded protein: CAWSVLGMEAFF.

The chain is built from TRBV9 and TRBJ1-5, with D uncertain. From germline, CDR1 is SGDLS and CDR2 YYNGEE. The CDR3 is 15 amino acids. Trimming took off 2 bases at V and 4 bases at J, with 13 bases between the two ends. The CDR3 protein is CASSVGDRANQPQHF. CDR3 nucleotide sequence: TGTGCCAGCAGCGTGGGAGATAGGGCGAATCAGCCCCAGCATTTT.

The rearrangement joins TRBV6-6 to TRBJ1-2; no firm D call. The germline gives CDR1 MNHNY, CDR2 SVGAGI (reference sequence). The ends were cut back, 2 bases at V and 1 base at J, with 8 bases in the middle. The CDR3 has 14 amino acids. The CDR3 spells CASSYGNSNYGYTF. The CDR3 DNA reads TGTGCCAGCAGTTACGGGAACAGTAACTATGGCTACACCTTC.

CDR3 residues: CASSLTSGSPYEQYF. CDR3 coding DNA: TGTGCCAGCTCACTGACTAGCGGGAGCCCCTACGAGCAGTACTTC. The chain has TRBV18 and TRBJ2-7; 12 nucleotides agree with TRBD2. This CDR3 region has 15 residues. Trimming at V came to 4 bases and at J to 2 bases, leaving 3 bases not matched to a gene. CDR1 and CDR2 from the germline V gene are KGHSH and LQKENI.

A single count supports this clone. J is TRBJ2-3 and V is TRBV6-6, with 10 bases that match TRBD2. V trimming: 5 bases; J trimming: 6 bases; junction bases outside the gene matches: 5. This CDR3 contains 14 residues. Germline CDR1 MNHNY, CDR2 SVGAGI (reference sequence). Here the CDR3 DNA reads TGTGCCAGCAGTCAAAGAGCGGGAGGGGATACGCAGTATTTT. Amino acids: CASSQRAGGDTQYF.

J is TRBJ2-7 and V is TRBV5-5; no clear D gene. V was cut by 0 bases and J by 1 base, with 8 bases left in between. The CDR3 has 14 amino acids. Germline V gene sequence: CDR1 SGHKS, CDR2 YYEKEE (reference sequence). The CDR3 DNA reads as TGTGCCAGCAGCTTGGCTGGGTTTTCCTACGAGCAGTACTTC. It encodes CASSLAGFSYEQYF.

The genes are TRBV30 and TRBJ2-7; D is unclear. The CDR3 sequence is 13 residues long. V lost 0 bases and J lost 5, with 11 bases in between. Germline V CDR1 and CDR2: GTSNPN, SVGIG (reference sequence). The CDR3 sequence: CAWSVLTLDEQYF. DNA for the CDR3: TGTGCCTGGAGTGTACTAACCCTCGACGAGCAGTACTTC.

This chain links TRBV7-9 with TRBJ2-7; no clear D. The V and J ends lost 6 bases and 2 bases respectively, with 17 bases between them. Germline assignment: CDR1 SEHNR and CDR2 FQNEAQ (reference sequence). CDR3 length: 15 residues. The CDR3 DNA reads as TGTGCCAGCAGGAACGAACGGATTGACCCCTACGAGCAGTACTTC. It yields the protein CASRNERIDPYEQYF.

The V call is TRBV5-1, the J call TRBJ2-5; TRBD1 matches 7 bases. The trim removed 4 bases at V and 9 bases at J, leaving 18 bases unmatched. This CDR3 region has 16 residues. From germline, CDR1 is SGHRS and CDR2 YFSETQ. CDR3 bases: TGCGCCAGCAGCCCTATCGGGACAGTCCTACCTGAGGCCCAGTACTTC. The encoded protein is CASSPIGTVLPEAQYF.

The chain joins TRBV28 to TRBJ2-7, with TRBD1 as a possible D gene (7 bases). The CDR3 runs 15 residues. V was shortened by 6 bases and J by 1 base, with 16 bases between the two germline ends. The germline V gene encodes CDR1 MDHEN and CDR2 SYDVKM. DNA of the CDR3: TGTGCCAGCAGGGGGGGACAGAAGCCTTCCTACGAGCAGTACTTC. This sequence encodes CASRGGQKPSYEQYF. Drawing the rest from reference TRBV28 and TRBJ2-7, the complete variable domain is DVKVTQSSRYLVKRTGEKVFLECVQDMDHENMFWYRQDPGLGLRLIYFSYDVKMKEKGDIPEGYSVSREKKERFSLILESASTNQTSMYLCASRGGQKPSYEQYFGPGTRLTVT.